This entry lists 3 T cell receptor beta chains sequenced from one sample in a study of blood T cell repertoires in COVID-19. Clones were read by immunoSEQ multiplex PCR, and TCRdb kept only the in-frame ones, dropping some. The table lists under 200,000 clones, 80% of them singletons. The sample consisted of peripheral blood. The receptors were gathered from a man aged 60 to 75 with acute or convalescent COVID-19.

The gene calls are TRBV3-1 (or the pseudogene TRBV3-2) and TRBJ2-7; no firm D call. Trimming took off 5 bases at V and 2 bases at J, with 4 bases between the two ends. CDR1 is LGHDT, CDR2 YNNKEL, per germline (reference sequence). CDR3 length equals 11 residues. The CDR3 region is CASSSTYEQYF. The CDR3, as DNA: TGTGCCAGCAGCTCCACCTACGAGCAGTACTTC.

This chain connects TRBV29-1 to TRBJ1-2; D possibly corresponds to TRBD1 (5 bases). The V gene's germline CDR1 is SQVTM and CDR2 ANQGSEA. V lost 6 bases, J lost 4 bases, and 12 bases lay in between. This CDR3 region has 12 residues. The CDR3 region is CSVLWGVYGYTF. In DNA form, the CDR3 reads TGCAGCGTACTATGGGGGGTCTATGGCTACACCTTC. The whole variable domain, remainder taken from reference TRBV29-1 and TRBJ1-2, is SAVISQKPSRDICQRGTSLTIQCQVDSQVTMMFWYRQQPGQSLTLIATANQGSEATYESGFVIDKFPISRPNLTFSTLTVSNMSPEDSSIYLCSVLWGVYGYTFGSGTRLTVV.

The chain recombines TRBV27 with TRBJ1-5; TRBD1 aligns across 8 bases. This CDR3 contains 14 residues. V was pared by 5 bases and J by 9 bases, with 9 bases of the junction left unmatched. Germline values: CDR1 MNHEY, CDR2 SMNVEV (reference sequence). CDR3: CASSPRQGNRPQHF. In DNA form, the CDR3 reads TGTGCCAGCAGTCCTCGACAGGGGAATAGGCCCCAGCATTTT.